This TCR beta chain was recovered during a study of CD8+ T cells in alopecia areata. V lost 4 bases to trimming and J lost 0 bases; unmatched junction nucleotides: 4. The CDR3 spans 15 residues. Germline V CDR1 and CDR2: SGHDT, YYEEEE. Investigators isolated RNA and reverse transcribed it into cDNA to act as the sequencing template. The repertoire was sequenced with immunoSEQ multiplex PCR; TCRdb's copy has only in-frame clones and lacks some. This sample has hundreds of thousands of clones, with about 68% found just once. The chain is built from TRBV5-6 and TRBJ2-1; 7 nucleotides match TRBD2. The TCR comes from a human donor with alopecia areata. Sequencing was performed on CD4+ T cells sorted from blood, taken at week 0. Here the CDR3 reads CASSRDYSSYNEQFF. The CDR3 coding sequence is TGTGCCAGCAGCCGGGACTACAGCTCCTACAATGAGCAGTTCTTC.